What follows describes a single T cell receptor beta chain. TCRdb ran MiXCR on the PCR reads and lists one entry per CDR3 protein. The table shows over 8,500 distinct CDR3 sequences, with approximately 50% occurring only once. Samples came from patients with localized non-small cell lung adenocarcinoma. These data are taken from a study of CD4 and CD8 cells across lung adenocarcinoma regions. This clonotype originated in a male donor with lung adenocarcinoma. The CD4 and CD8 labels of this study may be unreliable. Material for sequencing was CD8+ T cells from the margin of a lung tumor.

Here the CDR3 DNA reads TGTGCCAGCAGCTTTGATAACGGCCTCACCACAGATACGCAGTATTTT. This sequence encodes CASSFDNGLTTDTQYF. The rearrangement uses TRBV7-9 and TRBJ2-3; D not resolved. The V gene lost 3 bases and the J gene lost 2 bases, with 15 bases spanning the gap. The CDR3 consists of 16 residues. Germline CDR1 is SEHNR and CDR2 is FQNEAQ (reference sequence).